This T cell receptor beta chain was recovered during a study of blood T cell repertoires in COVID-19. Original handling: Estimation of nucleated cell counts was performed using reference gene primer amplification. Profiled with immunoSEQ multiplex PCR; TCRdb holds only in-frame clones, not every one. That table furnishes V, J and clone size, whereas the DNA furnished D and trimming. The top ten hold about 6.8% of the sample, which has a few hundred thousand clones, around 89% seen once. From germline, CDR1 is MNHEY and CDR2 SVGAGI. CDR3 size: 13 residues. V shed 0 bases and J shed 5 bases, with 8 bases lying between them.

The rearrangement joins TRBV6-5 to TRBJ2-7; D gene ambiguous. Sample: peripheral blood. The sequence derives from a man between 18 and 29 years old who had recovered from COVID-19. CDR3 protein: CASSYSRAHEQYF. The DNA for the CDR3 is TGTGCCAGCAGTTACTCGAGAGCTCACGAGCAGTACTTC.